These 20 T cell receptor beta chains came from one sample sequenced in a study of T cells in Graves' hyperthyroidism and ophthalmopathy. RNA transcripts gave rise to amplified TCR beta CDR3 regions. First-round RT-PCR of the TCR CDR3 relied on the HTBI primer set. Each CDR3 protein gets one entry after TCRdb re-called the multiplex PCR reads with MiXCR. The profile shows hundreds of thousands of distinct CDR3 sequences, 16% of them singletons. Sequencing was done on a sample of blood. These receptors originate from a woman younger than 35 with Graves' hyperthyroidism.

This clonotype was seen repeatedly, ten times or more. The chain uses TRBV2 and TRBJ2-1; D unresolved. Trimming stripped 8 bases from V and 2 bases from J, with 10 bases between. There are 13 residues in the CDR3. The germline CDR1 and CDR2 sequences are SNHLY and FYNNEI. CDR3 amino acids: CASVTGTYNEQFF. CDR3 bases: TGTGCCAGCGTGACTGGCACCTACAATGAGCAGTTCTTC.

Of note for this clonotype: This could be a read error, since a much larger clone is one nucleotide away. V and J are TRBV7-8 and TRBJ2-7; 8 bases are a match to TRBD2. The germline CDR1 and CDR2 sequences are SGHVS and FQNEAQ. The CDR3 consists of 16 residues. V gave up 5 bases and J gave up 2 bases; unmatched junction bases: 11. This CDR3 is CASSAGSGGLTYEQYF. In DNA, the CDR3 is TGTGCCAGCAGCGCGGGAAGCGGGGGCCTAACCTACGAGCAGTACTTC.

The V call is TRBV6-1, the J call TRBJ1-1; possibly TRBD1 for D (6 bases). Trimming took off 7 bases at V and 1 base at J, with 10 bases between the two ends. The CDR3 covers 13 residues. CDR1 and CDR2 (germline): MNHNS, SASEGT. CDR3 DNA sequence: TGTGCCAGCACCCAGGGGTCGAACACTGAAGCTTTCTTT. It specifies CASTQGSNTEAFF.

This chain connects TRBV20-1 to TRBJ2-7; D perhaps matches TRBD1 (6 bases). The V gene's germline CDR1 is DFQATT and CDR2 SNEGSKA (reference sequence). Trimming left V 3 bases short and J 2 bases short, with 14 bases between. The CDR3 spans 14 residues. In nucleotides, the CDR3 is TGCAGTGCTAGCCTCATGACAGGCCCCTACGAGCAGTACTTC. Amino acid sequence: CSASLMTGPYEQYF.

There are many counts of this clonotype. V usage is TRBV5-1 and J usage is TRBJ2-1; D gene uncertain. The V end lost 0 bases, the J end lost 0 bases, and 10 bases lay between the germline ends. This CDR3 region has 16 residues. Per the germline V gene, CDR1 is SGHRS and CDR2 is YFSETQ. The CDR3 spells CASSLADTRSYNEQFF. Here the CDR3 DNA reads TGCGCCAGCAGCTTGGCCGACACCCGCTCCTACAATGAGCAGTTCTTC.

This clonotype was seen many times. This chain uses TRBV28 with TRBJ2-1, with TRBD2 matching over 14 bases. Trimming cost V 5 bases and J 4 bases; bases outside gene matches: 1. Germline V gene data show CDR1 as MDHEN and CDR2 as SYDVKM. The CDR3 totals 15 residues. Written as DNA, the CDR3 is TGTGCCAGCAGTCGACTAGCGGGGGGGTACAATGAGCAGTTCTTC. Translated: CASSRLAGGYNEQFF.

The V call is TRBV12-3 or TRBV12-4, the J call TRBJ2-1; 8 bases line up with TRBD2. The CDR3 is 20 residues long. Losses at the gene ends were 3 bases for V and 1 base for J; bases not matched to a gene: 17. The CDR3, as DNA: TGTGCCAGCAGTTTTCGCGGTGTATTAGCGGGAAGGCCATCCTACAATGAGCAGTTCTTC. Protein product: CASSFRGVLAGRPSYNEQFF.

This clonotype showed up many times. The CDR3 is CASSIHTGSEQYF. The CDR3 DNA is TGTGCCAGCAGCATCCACACAGGGAGCGAGCAGTACTTC. This chain uses TRBV11-2 with TRBJ2-7; tentatively, D is TRBD1 (6 bases). CDR3 length equals 13 residues. Germline CDR1 reads SGHAT; CDR2 reads FQNNGV. Trimming pared 5 bases from V and 6 bases from J, leaving 14 bases between.

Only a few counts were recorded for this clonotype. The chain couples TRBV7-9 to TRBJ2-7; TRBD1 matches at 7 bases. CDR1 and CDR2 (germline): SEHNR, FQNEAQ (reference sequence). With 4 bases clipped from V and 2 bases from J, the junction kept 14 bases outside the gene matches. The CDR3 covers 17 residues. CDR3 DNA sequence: TGTGCCAGCAGCTCCCAAACTACCAGGGACAGCACCTACGAGCAGTACTTC. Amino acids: CASSSQTTRDSTYEQYF.

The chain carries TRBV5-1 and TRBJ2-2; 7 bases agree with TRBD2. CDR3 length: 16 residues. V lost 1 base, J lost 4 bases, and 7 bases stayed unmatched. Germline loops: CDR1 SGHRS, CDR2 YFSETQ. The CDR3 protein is CASSLIAGEGTGELFF. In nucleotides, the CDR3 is TGCGCCAGCAGCTTGATTGCGGGAGAGGGCACCGGGGAGCTGTTTTTT.

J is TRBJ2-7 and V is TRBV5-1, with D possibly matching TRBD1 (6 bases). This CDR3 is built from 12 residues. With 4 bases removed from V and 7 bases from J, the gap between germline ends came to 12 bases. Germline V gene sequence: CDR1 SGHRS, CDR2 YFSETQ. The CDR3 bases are TGCGCCAGCAGCACCCCTGACAGGGAGCAGTACTTC. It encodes CASSTPDREQYF.

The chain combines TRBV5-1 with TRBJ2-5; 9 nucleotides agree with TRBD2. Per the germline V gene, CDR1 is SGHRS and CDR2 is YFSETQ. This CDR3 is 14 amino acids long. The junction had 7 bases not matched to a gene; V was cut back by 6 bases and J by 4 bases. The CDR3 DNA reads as TGCGCCAGCATGAAAGCGGGGGGCCGAGAGACCCAGTACTTC. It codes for CASMKAGGRETQYF.

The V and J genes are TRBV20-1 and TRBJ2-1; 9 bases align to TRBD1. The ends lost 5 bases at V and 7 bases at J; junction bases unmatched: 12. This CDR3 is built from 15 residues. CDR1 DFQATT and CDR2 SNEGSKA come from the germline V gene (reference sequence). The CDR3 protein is CSAGDRAVLENEQFF. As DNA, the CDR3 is TGCAGTGCTGGGGACAGGGCAGTCTTGGAAAATGAGCAGTTCTTC.

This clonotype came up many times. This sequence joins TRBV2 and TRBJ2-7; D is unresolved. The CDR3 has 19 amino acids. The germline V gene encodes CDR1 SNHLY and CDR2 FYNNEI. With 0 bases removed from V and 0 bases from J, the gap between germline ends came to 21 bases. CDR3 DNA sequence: TGTGCCAGCAGTGAAGCGCTTCGGGTACTTACTCCAAGCTCCTACGAGCAGTACTTC. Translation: CASSEALRVLTPSSYEQYF.

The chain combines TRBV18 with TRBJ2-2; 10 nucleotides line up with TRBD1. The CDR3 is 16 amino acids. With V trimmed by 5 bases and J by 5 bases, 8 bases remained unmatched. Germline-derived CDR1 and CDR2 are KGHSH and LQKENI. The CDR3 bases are TGTGCCAGCTCAAGAGACAGGGGGCCTGGGACCGGGGAGCTGTTTTTT. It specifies CASSRDRGPGTGELFF.

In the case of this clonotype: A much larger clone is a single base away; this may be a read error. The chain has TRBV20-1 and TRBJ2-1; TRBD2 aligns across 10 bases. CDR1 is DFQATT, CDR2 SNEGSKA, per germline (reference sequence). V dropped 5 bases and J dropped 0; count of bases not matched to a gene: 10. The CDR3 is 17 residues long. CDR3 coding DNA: TGCAGTGCTGGTTTCCAGCGGGGGGGCCGCTCCTACAATGAGCAGTTCTTC. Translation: CSAGFQRGGRSYNEQFF.

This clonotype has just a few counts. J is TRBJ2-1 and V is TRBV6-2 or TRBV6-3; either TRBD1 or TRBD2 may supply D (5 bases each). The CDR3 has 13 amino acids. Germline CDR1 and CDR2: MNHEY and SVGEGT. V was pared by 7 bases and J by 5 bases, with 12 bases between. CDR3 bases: TGTGCCAGCATTAAGCAGGGACACAATGAGCAGTTCTTC. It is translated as CASIKQGHNEQFF.

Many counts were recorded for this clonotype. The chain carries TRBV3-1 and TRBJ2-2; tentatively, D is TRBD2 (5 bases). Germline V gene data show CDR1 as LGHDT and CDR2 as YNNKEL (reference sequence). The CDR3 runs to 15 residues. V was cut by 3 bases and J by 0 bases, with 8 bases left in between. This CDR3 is CASSHWTANTGELFF. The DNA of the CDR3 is TGTGCCAGCAGCCACTGGACTGCGAACACCGGGGAGCTGTTTTTT.

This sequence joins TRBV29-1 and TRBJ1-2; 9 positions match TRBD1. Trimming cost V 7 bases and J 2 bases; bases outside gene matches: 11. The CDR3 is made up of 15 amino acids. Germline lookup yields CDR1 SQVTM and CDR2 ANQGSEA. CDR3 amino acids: CSAGGDRGRNYGYTF. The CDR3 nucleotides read TGCAGCGCCGGCGGTGACAGGGGGAGAAACTATGGCTACACCTTC.

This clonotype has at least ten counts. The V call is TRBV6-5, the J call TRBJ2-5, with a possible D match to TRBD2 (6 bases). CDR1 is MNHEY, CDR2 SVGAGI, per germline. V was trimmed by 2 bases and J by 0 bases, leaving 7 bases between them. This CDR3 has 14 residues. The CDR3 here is CASSYREDQETQYF. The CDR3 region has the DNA TGTGCCAGCAGTTACAGGGAGGACCAAGAGACCCAGTACTTC.